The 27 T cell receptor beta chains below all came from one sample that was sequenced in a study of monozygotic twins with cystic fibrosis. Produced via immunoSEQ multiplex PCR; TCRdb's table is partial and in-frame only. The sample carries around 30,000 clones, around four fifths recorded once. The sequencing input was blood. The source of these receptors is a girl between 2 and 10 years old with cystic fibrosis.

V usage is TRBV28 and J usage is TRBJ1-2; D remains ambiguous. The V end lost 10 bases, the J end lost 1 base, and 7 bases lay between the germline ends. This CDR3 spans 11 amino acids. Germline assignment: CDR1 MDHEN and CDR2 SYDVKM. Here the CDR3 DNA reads TGTGCCACCCTAAGTAACTATGGCTACACCTTC. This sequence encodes CATLSNYGYTF.

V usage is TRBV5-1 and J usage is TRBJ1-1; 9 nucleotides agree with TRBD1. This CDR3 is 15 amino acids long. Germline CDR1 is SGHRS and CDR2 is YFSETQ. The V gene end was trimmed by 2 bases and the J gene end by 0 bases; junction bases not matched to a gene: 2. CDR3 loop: CASSFTGGLNTEAFF. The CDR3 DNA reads TGCGCCAGCAGCTTTACAGGGGGCCTGAACACTGAAGCTTTCTTT.

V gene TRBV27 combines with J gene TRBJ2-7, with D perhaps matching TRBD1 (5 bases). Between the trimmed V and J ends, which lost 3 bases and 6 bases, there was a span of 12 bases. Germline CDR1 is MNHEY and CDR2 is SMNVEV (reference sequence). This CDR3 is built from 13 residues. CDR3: CASSLSGPSEQYF. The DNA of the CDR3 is TGTGCCAGCAGTTTGTCAGGGCCGAGCGAGCAGTACTTC.

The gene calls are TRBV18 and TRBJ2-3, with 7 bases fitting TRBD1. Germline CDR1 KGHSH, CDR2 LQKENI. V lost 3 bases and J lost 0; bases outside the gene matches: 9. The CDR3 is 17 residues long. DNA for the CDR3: TGTGCCAGCTCACCGATGTGGACAGGCCCTAGCACAGATACGCAGTATTTT. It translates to CASSPMWTGPSTDTQYF.

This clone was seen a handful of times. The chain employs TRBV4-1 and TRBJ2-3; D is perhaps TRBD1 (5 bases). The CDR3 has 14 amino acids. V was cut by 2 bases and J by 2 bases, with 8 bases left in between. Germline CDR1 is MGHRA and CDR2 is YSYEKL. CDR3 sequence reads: CASSQPDNTDTQYF. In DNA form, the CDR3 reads TGCGCCAGCAGCCAACCGGACAACACAGATACGCAGTATTTT.

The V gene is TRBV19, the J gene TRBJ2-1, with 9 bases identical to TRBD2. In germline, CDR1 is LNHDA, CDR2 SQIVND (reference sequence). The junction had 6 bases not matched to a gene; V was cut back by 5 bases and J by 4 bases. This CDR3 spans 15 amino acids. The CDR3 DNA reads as TGTGCCAGTAGTTTACTAGCGGGTCGATACAATGAGCAGTTCTTC. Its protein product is CASSLLAGRYNEQFF.

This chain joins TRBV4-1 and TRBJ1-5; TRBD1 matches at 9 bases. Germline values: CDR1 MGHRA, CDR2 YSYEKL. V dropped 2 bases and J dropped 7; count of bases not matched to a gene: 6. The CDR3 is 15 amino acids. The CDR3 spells CASSQLQGARQPQHF. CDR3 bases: TGCGCCAGCAGCCAACTACAGGGGGCCCGCCAGCCCCAGCATTTT.

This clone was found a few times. The CDR3 DNA is TGTGCCAGCATTTCGGACAGGGGCTCCTACGAGCAGTACTTC. Translation: CASISDRGSYEQYF. This sequence joins TRBV28 and TRBJ2-7; the match to TRBD1 covers 9 bases. V lost 7 bases, J lost 0 bases, and 4 bases stayed unmatched. Germline CDR1 and CDR2: MDHEN and SYDVKM. CDR3 size: 14 residues.

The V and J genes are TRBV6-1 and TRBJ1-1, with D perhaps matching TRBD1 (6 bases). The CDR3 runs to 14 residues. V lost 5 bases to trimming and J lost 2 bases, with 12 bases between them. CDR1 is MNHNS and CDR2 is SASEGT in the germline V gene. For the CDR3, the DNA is TGTGCCAGCAGTAGGACAGTAAGAAACACTGAAGCTTTCTTT. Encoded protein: CASSRTVRNTEAFF.

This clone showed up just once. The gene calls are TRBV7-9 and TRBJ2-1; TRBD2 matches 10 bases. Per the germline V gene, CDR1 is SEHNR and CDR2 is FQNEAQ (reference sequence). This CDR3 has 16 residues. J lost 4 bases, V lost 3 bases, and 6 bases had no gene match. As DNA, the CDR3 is TGTGCCAGCAGCTTCGTACTAGCGGGACTTTACAATGAGCAGTTCTTC. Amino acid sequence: CASSFVLAGLYNEQFF. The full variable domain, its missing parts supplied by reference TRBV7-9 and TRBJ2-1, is DTGVSQNPRHKITKRGQNVTFRCDPISEHNRLYWYRQTLGQGPEFLTYFQNEAQLEKSRLLSDRFSAERPKGSFSTLEIQRTEQGDSAMYLCASSFVLAGLYNEQFFGPGTRLTVL.

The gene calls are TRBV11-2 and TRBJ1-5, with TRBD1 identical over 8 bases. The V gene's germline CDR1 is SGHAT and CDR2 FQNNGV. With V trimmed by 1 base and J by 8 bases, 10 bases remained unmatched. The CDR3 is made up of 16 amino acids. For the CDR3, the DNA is TGTGCCAGCAGCTTAGGGACAGGGTCGGCTCGGAAGCCCCAGCATTTT. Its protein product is CASSLGTGSARKPQHF.

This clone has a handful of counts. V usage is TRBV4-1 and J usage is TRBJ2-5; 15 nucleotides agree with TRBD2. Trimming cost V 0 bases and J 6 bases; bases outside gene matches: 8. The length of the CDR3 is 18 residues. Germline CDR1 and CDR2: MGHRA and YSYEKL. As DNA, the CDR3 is TGCGCCAGCAGCCAAGAGGGACTAGCGGGAGGAGTGCGAAAGACCCAGTACTTC. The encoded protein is CASSQEGLAGGVRKTQYF.

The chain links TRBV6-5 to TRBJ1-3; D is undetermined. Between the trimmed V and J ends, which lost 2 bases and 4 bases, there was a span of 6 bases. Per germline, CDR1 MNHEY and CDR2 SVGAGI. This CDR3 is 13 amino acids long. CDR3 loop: CASSYRSGNTIYF. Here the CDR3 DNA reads TGTGCCAGCAGTTACAGAAGCGGAAACACCATATATTTT.

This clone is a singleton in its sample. The DNA of the CDR3 is TGTGCCAGCACTCCTCTAGCGGGAGGGTCTCCGGGTACGCAGTATTTT. It yields the protein CASTPLAGGSPGTQYF. The V and J genes are TRBV7-2 and TRBJ2-3, with 12 bases aligning to TRBD2. The V gene end was trimmed by 7 bases and the J gene end by 8 bases; junction bases not matched to a gene: 13. Per germline, CDR1 SGHTA and CDR2 FQGNSA. This CDR3 has 16 residues.

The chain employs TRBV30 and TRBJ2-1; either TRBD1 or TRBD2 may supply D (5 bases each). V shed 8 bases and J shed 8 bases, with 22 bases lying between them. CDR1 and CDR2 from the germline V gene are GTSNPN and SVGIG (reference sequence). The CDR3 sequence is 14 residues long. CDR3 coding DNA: TGTGCCGGGGAGACGGGACCTACTTGGGATGAGCAGTTCTTC. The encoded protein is CAGETGPTWDEQFF.

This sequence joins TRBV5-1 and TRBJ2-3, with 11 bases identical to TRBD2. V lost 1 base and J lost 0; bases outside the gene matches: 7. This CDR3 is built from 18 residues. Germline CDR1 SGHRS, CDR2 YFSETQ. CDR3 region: CASSLQLAGGLSTDTQYF. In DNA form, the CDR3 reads TGCGCCAGCAGCTTGCAGCTAGCGGGAGGCCTTAGCACAGATACGCAGTATTTT. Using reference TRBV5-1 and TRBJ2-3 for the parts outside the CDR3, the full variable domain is KAGVTQTPRYLIKTRGQQVTLSCSPISGHRSVSWYQQTPGQGLQFLFEYFSETQRNKGNFPGRFSGRQFSNSRSEMNVSTLELGDSALYLCASSLQLAGGLSTDTQYFGPGTRLTVL.

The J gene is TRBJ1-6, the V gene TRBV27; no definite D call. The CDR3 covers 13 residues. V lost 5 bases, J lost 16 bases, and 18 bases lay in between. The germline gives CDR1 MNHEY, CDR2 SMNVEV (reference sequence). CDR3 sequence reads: CASSTIPIGVLHF. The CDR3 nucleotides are TGTGCCAGCAGTACCATCCCCATTGGGGTGCTCCACTTT.

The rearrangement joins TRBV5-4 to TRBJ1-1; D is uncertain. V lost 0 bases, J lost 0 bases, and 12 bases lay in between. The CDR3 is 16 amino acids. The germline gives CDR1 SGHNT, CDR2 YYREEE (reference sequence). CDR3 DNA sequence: TGTGCCAGCAGCTTGGCTAAGAACGGATTGAACACTGAAGCTTTCTTT. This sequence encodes CASSLAKNGLNTEAFF.

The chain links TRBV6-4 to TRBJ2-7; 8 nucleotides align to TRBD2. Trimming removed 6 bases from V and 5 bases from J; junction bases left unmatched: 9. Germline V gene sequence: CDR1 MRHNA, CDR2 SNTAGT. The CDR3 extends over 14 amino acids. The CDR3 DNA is TGTGCCAGCAGCCGAGCGGGAGATGGCCACGAGCAGTACTTC. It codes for CASSRAGDGHEQYF.

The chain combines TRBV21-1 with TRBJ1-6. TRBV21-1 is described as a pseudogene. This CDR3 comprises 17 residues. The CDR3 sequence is CASNKLWRGDYNSPLHF. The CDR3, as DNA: TGTGCCAGCAACAAATTATGGAGGGGGGATTATAATTCACCCCTCCACTTT.

CDR3 DNA: TGTGCCAGTAGTATGCGAACTAATGAAAAACTGTTTTTT. As protein: CASSMRTNEKLFF. The V and J genes are TRBV19 and TRBJ1-4; D ambiguous. The CDR3 is 13 amino acids. The V end lost 3 bases, the J end lost 1 base, and 3 bases lay between the germline ends. Germline V gene sequence: CDR1 LNHDA, CDR2 SQIVND (reference sequence).

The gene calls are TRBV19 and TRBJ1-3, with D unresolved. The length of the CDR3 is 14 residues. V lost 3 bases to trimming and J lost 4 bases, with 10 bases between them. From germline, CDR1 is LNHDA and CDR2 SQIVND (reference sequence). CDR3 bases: TGTGCCAGTAGTATGGTTCCGGCGGGAAACACCATATATTTT. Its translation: CASSMVPAGNTIYF.

The CDR3 DNA follows: TGTGCCATCAGTTTGCAGGGGGCTAACGAGCAGTACTTC. Translation: CAISLQGANEQYF. The chain uses TRBV10-3 and TRBJ2-7; TRBD1 matches 8 bases. The trim removed 5 bases at V and 5 bases at J, leaving 5 bases unmatched. The germline CDR1 and CDR2 sequences are ENHRY and SYGVKD. CDR3 size: 13 residues.

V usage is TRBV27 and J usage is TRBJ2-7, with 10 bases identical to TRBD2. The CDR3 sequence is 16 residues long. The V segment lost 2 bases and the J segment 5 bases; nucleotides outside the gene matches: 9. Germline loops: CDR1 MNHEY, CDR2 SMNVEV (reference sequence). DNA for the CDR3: TGTGCCAGCAGTTTAAAGATCCTAGCGGGAGTTAACGAGCAGTACTTC. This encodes CASSLKILAGVNEQYF.

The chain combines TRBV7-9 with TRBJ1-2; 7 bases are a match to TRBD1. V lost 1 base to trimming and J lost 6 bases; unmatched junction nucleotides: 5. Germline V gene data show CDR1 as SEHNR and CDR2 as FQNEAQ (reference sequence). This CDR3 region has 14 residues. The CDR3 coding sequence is TGTGCCAGCAGCTTAGGGGGAGGGGGCGATGGCTACACCTTC. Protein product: CASSLGGGGDGYTF. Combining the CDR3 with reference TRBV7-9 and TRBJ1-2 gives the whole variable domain DTGVSQNPRHKITKRGQNVTFRCDPISEHNRLYWYRQTLGQGPEFLTYFQNEAQLEKSRLLSDRFSAERPKGSFSTLEIQRTEQGDSAMYLCASSLGGGGDGYTFGSGTRLTVV.

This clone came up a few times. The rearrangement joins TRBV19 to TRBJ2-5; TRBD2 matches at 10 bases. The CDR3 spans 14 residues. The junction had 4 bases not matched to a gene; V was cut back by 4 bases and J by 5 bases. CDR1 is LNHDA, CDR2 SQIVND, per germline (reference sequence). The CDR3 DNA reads TGTGCCAGTAGTACCGGGACTAGCGTCGAGACCCAGTACTTC. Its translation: CASSTGTSVETQYF.

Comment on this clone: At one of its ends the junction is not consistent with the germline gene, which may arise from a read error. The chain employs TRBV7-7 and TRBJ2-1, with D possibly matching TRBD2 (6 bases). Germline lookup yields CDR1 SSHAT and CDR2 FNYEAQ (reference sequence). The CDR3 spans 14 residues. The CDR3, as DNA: TGTGCTAGCAGCTACGGGACGGGGGAGAATGAGCAGTTCTTC. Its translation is CASSYGTGENEQFF.